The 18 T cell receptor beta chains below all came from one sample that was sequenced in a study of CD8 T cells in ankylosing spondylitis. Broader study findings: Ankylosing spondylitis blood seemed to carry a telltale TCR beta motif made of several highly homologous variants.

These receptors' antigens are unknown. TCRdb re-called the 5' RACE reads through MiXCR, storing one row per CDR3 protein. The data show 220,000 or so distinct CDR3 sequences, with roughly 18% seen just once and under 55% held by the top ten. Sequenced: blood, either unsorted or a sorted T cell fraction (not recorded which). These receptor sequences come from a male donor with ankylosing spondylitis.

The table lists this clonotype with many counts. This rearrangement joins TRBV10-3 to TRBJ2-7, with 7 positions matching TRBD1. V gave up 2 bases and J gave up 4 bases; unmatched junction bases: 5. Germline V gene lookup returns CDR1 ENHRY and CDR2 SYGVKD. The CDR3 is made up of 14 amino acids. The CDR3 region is CAISERDSTYEQYF. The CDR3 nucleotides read TGTGCCATCAGTGAGCGGGACAGCACGTACGAGCAGTACTTC.

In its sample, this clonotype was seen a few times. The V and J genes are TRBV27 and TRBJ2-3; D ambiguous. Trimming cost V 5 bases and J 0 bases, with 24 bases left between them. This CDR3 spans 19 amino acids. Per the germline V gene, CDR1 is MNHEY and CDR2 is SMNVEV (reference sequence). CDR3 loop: CASSPIPPAGAPSTDTQYF. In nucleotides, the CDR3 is TGTGCCAGCAGTCCAATACCCCCTGCTGGTGCACCTAGCACAGATACGCAGTATTTT.

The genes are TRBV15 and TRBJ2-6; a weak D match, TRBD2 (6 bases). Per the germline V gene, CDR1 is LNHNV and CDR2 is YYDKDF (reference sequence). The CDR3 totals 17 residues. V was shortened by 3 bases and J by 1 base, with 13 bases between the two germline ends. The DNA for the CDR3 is TGTGCCACCAGCAGGGGGGGACGGATATCTGGGGCCAACGTCCTGACTTTC. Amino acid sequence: CATSRGGRISGANVLTF. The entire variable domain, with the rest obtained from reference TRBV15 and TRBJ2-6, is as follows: DAMVIQNPRYQVTQFGKPVTLSCSQTLNHNVMYWYQQKSSQAPKLLFHYYDKDFNNEADTPDNFQSRRPNTSFCFLDIRSPGLGDTAMYLCATSRGGRISGANVLTFGAGSRLTVL.

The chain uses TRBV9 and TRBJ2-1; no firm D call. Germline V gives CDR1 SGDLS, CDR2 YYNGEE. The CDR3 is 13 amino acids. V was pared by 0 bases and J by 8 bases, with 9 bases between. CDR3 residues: CASSVVSTDEQFF. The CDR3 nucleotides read TGTGCCAGCAGCGTAGTAAGTACTGATGAGCAGTTCTTC.

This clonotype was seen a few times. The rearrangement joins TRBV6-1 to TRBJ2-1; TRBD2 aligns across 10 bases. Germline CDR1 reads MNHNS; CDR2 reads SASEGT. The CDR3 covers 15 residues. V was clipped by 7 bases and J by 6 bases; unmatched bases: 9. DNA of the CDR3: TGTGCCAGCAACTTTCGACTAGCGGGCACCAATGAGCAGTTCTTC. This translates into CASNFRLAGTNEQFF.

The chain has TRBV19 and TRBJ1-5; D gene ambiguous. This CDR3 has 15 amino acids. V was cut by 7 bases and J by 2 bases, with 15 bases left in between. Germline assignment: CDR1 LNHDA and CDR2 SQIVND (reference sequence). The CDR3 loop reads CASKFNHGGNQPQHF. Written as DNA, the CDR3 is TGTGCCAGTAAATTCAACCACGGAGGCAATCAGCCCCAGCATTTT.

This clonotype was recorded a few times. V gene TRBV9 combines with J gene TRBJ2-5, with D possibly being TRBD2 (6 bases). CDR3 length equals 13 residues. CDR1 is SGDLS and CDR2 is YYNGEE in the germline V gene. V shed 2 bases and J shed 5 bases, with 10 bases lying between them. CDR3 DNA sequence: TGTGCCAGCAGCGTCTCTGGGGGGGAGACCCAGTACTTC. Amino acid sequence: CASSVSGGETQYF.

CDR3 in DNA: TGTGCCAGCAACGGGGGGGCCCACAATGAGCAGTTCTTC. Protein sequence: CASNGGAHNEQFF. V and J are TRBV2 and TRBJ2-1; 8 bases line up with TRBD2. V dropped 7 bases and J dropped 5; count of bases not matched to a gene: 4. This CDR3 has 13 residues. Germline V gene lookup returns CDR1 SNHLY and CDR2 FYNNEI.

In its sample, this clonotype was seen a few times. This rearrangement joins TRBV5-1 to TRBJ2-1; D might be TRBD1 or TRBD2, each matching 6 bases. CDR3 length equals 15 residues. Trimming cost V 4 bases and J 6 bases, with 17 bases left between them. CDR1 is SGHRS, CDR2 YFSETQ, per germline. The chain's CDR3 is CASSPGGGRGNEQFF. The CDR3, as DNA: TGCGCCAGCAGCCCGGGTGGGGGGCGTGGCAATGAGCAGTTCTTC.

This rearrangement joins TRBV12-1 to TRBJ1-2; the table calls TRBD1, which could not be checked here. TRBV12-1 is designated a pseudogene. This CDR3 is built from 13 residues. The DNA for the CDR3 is TGTGCCAGCAGCTTTCAGGGTGTGTATGGCTACACCTTC. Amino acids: CASSFQGVYGYTF.

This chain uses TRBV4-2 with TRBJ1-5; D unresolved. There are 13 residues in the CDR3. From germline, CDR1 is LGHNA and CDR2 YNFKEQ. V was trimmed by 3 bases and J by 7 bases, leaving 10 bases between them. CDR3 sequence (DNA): TGTGCCAGCAGCCAGGACCTGGAGCAGCCCCAGCATTTT. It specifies CASSQDLEQPQHF.

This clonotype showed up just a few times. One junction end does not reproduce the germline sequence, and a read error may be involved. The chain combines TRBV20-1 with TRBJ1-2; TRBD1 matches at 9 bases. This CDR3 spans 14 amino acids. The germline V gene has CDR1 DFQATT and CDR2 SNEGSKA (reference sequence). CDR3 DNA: TGCAGTGCTAGAGATTTGACAGGGGGGGATGGAAGGCCCTTC. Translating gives CSARDLTGGDGRPF.

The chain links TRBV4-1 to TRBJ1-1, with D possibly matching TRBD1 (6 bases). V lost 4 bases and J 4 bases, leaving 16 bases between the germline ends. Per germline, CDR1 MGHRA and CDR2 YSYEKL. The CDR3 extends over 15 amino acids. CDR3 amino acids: CASSPRVEGVTEAFF. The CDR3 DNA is TGCGCCAGCAGCCCCCGGGTCGAGGGGGTCACTGAAGCTTTCTTT.

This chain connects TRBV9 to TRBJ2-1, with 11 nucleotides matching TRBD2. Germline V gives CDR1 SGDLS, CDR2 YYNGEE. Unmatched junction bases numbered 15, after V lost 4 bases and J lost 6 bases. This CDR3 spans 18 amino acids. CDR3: CASSLRGPPGLAANEQFF. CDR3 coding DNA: TGTGCCAGCAGCCTAAGGGGCCCACCGGGACTAGCGGCCAATGAGCAGTTCTTC.

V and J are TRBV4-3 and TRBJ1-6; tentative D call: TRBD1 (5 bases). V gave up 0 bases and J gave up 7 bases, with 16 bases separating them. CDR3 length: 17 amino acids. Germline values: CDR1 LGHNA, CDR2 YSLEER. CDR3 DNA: TGCGCCAGCAGCCAAGATCTTAGGGGAGATGTAAATTCACCCCTCCACTTT. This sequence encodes CASSQDLRGDVNSPLHF.

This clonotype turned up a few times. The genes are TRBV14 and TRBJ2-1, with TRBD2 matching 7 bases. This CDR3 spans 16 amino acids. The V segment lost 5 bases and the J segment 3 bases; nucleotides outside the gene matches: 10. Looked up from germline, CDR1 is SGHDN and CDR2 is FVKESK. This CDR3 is CASSFAGGGFYNEQFF. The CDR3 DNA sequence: TGTGCCAGCAGCTTCGCGGGCGGGGGATTCTACAATGAGCAGTTCTTC. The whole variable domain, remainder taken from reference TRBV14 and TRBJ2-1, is EAGVTQFPSHSVIEKGQTVTLRCDPISGHDNLYWYRRVMGKEIKFLLHFVKESKQDESGMPNNRFLAERTGGTYSTLKVQPAELEDSGVYFCASSFAGGGFYNEQFFGPGTRLTVL.

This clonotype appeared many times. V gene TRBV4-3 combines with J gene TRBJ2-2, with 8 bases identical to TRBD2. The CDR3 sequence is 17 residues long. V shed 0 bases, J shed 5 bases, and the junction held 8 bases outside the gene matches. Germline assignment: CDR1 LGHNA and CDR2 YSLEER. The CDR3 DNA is TGCGCCAGCAGCCAAGATCGAGTAGCGGGATTGACCGGGGAGCTGTTTTTT. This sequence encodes CASSQDRVAGLTGELFF.

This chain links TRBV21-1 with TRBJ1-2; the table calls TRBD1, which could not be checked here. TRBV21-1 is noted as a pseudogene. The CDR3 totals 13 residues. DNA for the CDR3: TGTGCCAGCAGCCGACAGGGGTGGGAGGGCTACACCTTC. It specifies CASSRQGWEGYTF.